This T cell receptor (beta chain) came from a study of cytomegalovirus exposure and HLA in healthy donors. CDR1 and CDR2 (germline): SQVTM, ANQGSEA. The CDR3 loop spans 12 amino acids. V was cut by 6 bases and J by 1 base, with 9 bases left in between. PCR used 60 Vbeta primers and 13 Jbeta primers. Generated by immunoSEQ multiplex PCR, the TCRdb table keeps only in-frame clones and is missing some. The data contain around 160,000 clones, approximately 88% of them singletons. This TCR derives from a woman in her late teens or twenties in good health and CMV-seronegative. The chain is built from TRBV29-1 and TRBJ1-2; no clear D gene. Sequencing was performed on PBMCs. CDR3 amino acids: CSVLNSNYGYTF. CDR3 DNA: TGCAGCGTCCTTAACAGTAACTATGGCTACACCTTC.